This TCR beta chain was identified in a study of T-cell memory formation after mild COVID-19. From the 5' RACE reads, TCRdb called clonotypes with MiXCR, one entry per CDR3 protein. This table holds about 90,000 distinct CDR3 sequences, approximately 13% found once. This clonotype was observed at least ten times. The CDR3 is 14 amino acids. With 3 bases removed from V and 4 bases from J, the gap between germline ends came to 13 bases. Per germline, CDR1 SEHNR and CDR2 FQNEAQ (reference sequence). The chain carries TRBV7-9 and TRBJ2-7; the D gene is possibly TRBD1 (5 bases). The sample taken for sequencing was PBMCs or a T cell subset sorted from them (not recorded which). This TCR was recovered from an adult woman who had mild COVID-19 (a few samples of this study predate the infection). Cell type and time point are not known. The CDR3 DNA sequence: TGTGCCAGCAGCTTGGGGCCGTCCGTGTACGAGCAGTACTTC. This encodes CASSLGPSVYEQYF. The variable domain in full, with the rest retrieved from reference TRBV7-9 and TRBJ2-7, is DTGVSQNPRHKITKRGQNVTFRCDPISEHNRLYWYRQTLGQGPEFLTYFQNEAQLEKSRLLSDRFSAERPKGSFSTLEIQRTEQGDSAMYLCASSLGPSVYEQYFGPGTRLTVT.